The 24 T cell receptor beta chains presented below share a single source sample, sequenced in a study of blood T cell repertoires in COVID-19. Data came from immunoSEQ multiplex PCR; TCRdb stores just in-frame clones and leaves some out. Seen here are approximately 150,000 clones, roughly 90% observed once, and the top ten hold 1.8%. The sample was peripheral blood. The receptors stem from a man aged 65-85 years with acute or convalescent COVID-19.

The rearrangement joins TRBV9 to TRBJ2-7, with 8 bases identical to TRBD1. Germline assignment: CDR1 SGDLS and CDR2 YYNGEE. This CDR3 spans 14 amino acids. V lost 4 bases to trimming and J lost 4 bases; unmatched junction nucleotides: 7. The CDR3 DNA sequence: TGTGCCAGCAGCTGGACAGGGACGTCATACGAGCAGTACTTC. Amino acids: CASSWTGTSYEQYF. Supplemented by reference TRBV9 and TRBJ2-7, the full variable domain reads DSGVTQTPKHLITATGQRVTLRCSPRSGDLSVYWYQQSLDQGLQFLIQYYNGEERAKGNILERFSAQQFPDLHSELNLSSLELGDSALYFCASSWTGTSYEQYFGPGTRLTVT.

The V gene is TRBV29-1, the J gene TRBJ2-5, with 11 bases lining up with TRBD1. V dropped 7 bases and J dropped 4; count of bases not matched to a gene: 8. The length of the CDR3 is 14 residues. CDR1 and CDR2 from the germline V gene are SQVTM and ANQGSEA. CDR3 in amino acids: CSGGQGAGGETQYF. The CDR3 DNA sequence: TGCAGCGGCGGACAGGGGGCCGGAGGAGAGACCCAGTACTTC.

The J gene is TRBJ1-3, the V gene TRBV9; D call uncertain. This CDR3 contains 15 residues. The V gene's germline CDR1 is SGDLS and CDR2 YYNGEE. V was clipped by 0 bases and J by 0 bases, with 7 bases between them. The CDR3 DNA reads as TGTGCCAGCAGCGTAGAAGGGAGCTCTGGAAACACCATATATTTT. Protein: CASSVEGSSGNTIYF.

This CDR3 reads CASSPAGTSGFNEQFF. For the CDR3, the DNA is TGTGCCAGCAGCCCAGCTGGGACTAGCGGGTTCAATGAGCAGTTCTTC. The chain recombines TRBV3-1 (or the pseudogene TRBV3-2) with TRBJ2-1; 12 nucleotides align to TRBD2. J gave up 6 bases and V 4 bases, and 7 bases lay outside the gene matches. Germline V gene lookup returns CDR1 LGHDT and CDR2 YNNKEL (reference sequence). This CDR3 is 16 amino acids long.

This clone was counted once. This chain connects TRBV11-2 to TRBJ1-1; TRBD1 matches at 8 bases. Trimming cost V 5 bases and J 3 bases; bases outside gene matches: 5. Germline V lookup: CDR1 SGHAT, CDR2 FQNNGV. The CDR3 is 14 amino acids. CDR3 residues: CASSQGQVYTEAFF. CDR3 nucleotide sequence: TGTGCCAGCAGCCAGGGACAGGTCTACACTGAAGCTTTCTTT.

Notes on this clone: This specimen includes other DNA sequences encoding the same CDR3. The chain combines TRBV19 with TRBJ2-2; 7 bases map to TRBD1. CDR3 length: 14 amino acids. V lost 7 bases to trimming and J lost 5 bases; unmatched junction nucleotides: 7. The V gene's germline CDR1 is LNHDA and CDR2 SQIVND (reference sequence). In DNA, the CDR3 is TGTGCCAGTACCCGACAGGGCGGGACCGGGGAGCTGTTTTTT. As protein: CASTRQGGTGELFF.

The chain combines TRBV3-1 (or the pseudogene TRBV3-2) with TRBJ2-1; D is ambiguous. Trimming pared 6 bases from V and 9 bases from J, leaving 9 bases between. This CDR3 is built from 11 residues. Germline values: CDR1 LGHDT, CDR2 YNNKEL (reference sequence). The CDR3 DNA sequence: TGTGCCAGCAGTAACCAGGTTGAGCAGTTCTTC. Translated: CASSNQVEQFF.

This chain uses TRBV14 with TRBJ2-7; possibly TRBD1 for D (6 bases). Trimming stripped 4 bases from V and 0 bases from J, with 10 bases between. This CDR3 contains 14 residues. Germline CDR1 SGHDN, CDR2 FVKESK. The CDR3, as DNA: TGTGCCAGCAGCCGGTCACAGGGCTCCTACGAGCAGTACTTC. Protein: CASSRSQGSYEQYF.

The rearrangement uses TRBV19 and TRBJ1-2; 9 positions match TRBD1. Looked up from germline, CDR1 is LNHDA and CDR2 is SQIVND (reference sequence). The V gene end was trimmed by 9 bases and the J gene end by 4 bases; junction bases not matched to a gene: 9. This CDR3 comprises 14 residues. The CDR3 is CASENRGRGYGYTF. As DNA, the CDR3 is TGTGCCAGCGAGAACAGGGGGCGCGGCTATGGCTACACCTTC.

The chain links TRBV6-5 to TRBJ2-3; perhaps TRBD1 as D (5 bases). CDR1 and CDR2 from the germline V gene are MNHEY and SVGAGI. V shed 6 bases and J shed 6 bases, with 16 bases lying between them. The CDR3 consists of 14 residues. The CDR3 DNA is TGTGCCAGCAGACCAATTTGGGGCTCGGATACGCAGTATTTT. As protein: CASRPIWGSDTQYF.

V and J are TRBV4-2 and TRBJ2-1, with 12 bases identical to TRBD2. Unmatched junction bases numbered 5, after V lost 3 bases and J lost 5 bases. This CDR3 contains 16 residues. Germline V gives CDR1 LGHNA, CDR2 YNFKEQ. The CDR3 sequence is CASSQASGGAHNEQFF. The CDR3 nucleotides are TGTGCCAGCAGCCAGGCTAGCGGGGGGGCCCACAATGAGCAGTTCTTC.

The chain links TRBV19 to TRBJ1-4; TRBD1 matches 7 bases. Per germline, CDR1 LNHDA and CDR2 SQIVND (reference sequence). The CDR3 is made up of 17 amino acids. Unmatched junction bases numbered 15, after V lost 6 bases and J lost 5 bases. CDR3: CASRSSLGQGQNEKLFF. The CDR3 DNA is TGTGCCAGTAGAAGCTCTTTAGGGCAGGGACAGAATGAAAAACTGTTTTTT.

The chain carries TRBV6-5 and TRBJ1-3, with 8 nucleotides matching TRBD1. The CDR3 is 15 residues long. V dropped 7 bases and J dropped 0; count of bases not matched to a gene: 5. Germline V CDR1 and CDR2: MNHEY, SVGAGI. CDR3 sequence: CASINRGGSGNTIYF. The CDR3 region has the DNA TGTGCCAGCATTAACAGGGGGGGCTCTGGAAACACCATATATTTT.

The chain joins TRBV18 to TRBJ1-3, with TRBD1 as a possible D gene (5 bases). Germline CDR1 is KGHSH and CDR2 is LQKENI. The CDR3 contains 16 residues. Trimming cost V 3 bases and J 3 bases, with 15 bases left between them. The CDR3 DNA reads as TGTGCCAGCTCACCCCCCGGCAGGGCGGATGGAAACACCATATATTTT. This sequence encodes CASSPPGRADGNTIYF. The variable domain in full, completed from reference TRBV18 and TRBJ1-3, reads NAGVMQNPRHLVRRRGQEARLRCSPMKGHSHVYWYRQLPEEGLKFMVYLQKENIIDESGMPKERFSAEFPKEGPSILRIQQVVRGDSAAYFCASSPPGRADGNTIYFGEGSWLTVV.

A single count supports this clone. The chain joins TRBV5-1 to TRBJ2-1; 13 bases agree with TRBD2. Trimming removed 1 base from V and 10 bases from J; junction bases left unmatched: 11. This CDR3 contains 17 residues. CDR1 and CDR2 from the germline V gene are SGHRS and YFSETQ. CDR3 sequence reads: CASSLTILAGGPREQFF. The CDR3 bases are TGCGCCAGCAGCTTGACAATACTAGCGGGGGGGCCGAGGGAGCAGTTCTTC.

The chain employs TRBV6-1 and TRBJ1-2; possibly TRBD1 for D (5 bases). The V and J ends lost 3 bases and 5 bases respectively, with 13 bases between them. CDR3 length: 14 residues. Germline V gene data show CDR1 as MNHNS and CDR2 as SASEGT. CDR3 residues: CASSEPRDGYGYTF. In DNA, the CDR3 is TGTGCCAGCAGTGAGCCGCGGGACGGATATGGCTACACCTTC.

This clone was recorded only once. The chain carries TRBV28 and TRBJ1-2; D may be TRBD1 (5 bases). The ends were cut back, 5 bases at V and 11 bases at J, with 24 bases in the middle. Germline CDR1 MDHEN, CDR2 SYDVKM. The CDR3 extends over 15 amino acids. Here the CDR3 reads CASSPPRGGHLRYTF. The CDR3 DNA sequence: TGTGCCAGCAGTCCACCGAGGGGAGGTCACTTGCGGTACACCTTC.

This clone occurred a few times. Here the CDR3 DNA reads TGTGCCAGCAGCCCGGGGTGGAATTCACCCCTCCACTTT. Its translation: CASSPGWNSPLHF. The chain uses TRBV7-8 and TRBJ1-6; no clear D. V lost 5 bases and J lost 7, with 9 bases in between. This CDR3 region has 13 residues. The germline V gene encodes CDR1 SGHVS and CDR2 FQNEAQ.

The CDR3 coding sequence is TGTGCCAGCGGGGCAGGGGTAAATAGCAATCAGCCCCAGCATTTT. It codes for CASGAGVNSNQPQHF. This chain links TRBV21-1 with TRBJ1-5; the table assigns TRBD1, which was not confirmed against the DNA. TRBV21-1 corresponds to a pseudogene. The CDR3 extends over 15 amino acids.

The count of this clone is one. CDR3 nucleotide sequence: TGTGCCAGCACCAGTACAGGTCCCGTTGGGACCCAGTACTTC. Its translation is CASTSTGPVGTQYF. The chain combines TRBV28 with TRBJ2-5; tentatively, D is TRBD1 (5 bases). V lost 7 bases and J 7 bases, leaving 19 bases between the germline ends. CDR3 size: 14 residues. Germline CDR1 is MDHEN and CDR2 is SYDVKM.

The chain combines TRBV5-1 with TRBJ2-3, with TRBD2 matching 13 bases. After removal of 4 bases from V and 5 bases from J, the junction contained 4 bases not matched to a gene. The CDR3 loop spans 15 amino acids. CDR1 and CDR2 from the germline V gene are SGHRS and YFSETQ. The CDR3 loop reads CASSRTSGRGDTQYF. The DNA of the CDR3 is TGCGCCAGCAGCAGGACTAGCGGGAGAGGAGATACGCAGTATTTT. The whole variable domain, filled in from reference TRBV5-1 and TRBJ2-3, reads KAGVTQTPRYLIKTRGQQVTLSCSPISGHRSVSWYQQTPGQGLQFLFEYFSETQRNKGNFPGRFSGRQFSNSRSEMNVSTLELGDSALYLCASSRTSGRGDTQYFGPGTRLTVL.

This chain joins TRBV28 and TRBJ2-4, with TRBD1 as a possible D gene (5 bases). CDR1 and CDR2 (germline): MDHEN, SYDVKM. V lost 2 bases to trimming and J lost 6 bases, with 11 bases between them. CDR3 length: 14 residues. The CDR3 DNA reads TGTGCCAGCAGTTTAAGTATAAGGGGAAACATTCAGTACTTC. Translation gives CASSLSIRGNIQYF.

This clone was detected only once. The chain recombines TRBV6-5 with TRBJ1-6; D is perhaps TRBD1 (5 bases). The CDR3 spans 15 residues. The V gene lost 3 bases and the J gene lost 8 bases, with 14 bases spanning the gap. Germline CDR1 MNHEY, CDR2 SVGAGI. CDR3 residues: CASSYGDSRDSPLHF. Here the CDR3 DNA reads TGTGCCAGCAGTTATGGAGACAGTCGGGATTCACCCCTCCACTTT.

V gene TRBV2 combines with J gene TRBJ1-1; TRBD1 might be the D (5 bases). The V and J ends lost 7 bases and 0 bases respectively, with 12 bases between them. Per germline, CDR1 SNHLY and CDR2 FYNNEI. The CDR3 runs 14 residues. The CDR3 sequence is CASKIRAMNTEAFF. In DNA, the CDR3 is TGTGCCAGCAAGATCAGGGCCATGAACACTGAAGCTTTCTTT.